The TCR beta chain described here comes from a study of T cell repertoires in cytomegalovirus infection. Turning to the study itself: From public TCR beta signatures came an indication of both CMV infection and matching HLA type. Findings and limits, study-wide: Ex vivo responses were dominated by HLA-C-restricted CMV-specific TCR beta clonotypes. CMV carriers with the relevant HLA were identified by cumulative public TCR beta family frequency.

Via MiXCR, TCRdb re-called the reads, giving one row per CDR3 protein. Here the sample spans some 900,000 distinct CDR3 sequences, less than 35% being singletons. About this clonotype itself: Its antigen remains unidentified.

CDR1 MNHGY and CDR2 SAAAGT come from the germline V gene. The CDR3 has 14 residues. Trimming cost V 5 bases and J 8 bases, with 16 bases left between them. The source material was cultured CD8+ T cells from PBMCs, sampled from culture after CMV antigen stimulation. The chain joins TRBV6-8 to TRBJ2-1; tentative D call: TRBD2 (5 bases). This clonotype was obtained from a human donor in good health (CMV status not recorded). Some clones in this sample may be carry-over from other donors' samples. The CDR3 nucleotides are TGTGCCAGCAGTCTCCGGGAAGTCTTGGATGAGCAGTTCTTC. It translates to CASSLREVLDEQFF.